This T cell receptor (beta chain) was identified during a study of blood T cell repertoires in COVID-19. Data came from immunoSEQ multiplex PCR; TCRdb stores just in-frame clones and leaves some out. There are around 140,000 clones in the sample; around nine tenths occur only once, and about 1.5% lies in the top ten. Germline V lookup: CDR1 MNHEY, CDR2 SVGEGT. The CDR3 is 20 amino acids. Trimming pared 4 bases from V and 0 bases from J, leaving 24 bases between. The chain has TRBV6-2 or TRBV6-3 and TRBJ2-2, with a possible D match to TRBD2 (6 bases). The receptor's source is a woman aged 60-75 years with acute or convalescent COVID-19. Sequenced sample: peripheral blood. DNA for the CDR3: TGTGCCAGCAGTTCCCCGGGGAGGCGTGCCAAACTCGCGAACACCGGGGAGCTGTTTTTT. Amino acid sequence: CASSSPGRRAKLANTGELFF.